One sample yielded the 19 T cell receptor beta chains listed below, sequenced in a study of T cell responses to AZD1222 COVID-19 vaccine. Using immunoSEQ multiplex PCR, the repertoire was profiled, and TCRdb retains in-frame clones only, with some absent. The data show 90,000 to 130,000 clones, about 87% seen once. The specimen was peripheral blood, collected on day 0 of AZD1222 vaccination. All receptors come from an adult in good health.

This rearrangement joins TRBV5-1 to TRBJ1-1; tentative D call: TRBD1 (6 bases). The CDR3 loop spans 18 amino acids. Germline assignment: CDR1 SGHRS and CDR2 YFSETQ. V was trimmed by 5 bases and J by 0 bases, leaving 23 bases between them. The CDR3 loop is CASRQITGNSGMNTEAFF. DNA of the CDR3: TGCGCCAGCAGACAAATAACAGGGAACAGCGGGATGAACACTGAAGCTTTCTTT.

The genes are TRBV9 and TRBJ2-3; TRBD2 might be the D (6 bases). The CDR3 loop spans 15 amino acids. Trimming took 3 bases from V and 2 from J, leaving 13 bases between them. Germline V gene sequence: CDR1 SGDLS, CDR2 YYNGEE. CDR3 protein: CASSGGSGLTDTQYF. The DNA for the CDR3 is TGTGCCAGCAGCGGCGGTAGCGGACTCACAGATACGCAGTATTTT.

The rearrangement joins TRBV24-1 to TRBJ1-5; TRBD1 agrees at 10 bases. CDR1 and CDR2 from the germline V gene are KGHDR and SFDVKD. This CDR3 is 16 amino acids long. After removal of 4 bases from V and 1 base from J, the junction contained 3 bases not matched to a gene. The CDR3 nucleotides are TGTGCCACCAGTGACCCGGGACAGGGGAGCAATCAGCCCCAGCATTTT. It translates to CATSDPGQGSNQPQHF.

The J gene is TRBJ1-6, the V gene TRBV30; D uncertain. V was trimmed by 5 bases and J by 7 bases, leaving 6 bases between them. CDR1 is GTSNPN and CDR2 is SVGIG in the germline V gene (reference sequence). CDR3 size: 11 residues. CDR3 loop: CAWGVNSPLHF. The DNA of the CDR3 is TGTGCCTGGGGGGTGAATTCACCCCTCCACTTT.

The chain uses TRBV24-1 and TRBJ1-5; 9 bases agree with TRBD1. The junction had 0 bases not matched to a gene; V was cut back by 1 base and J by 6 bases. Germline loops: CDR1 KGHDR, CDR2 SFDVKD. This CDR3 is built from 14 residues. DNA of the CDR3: TGTGCCACCAGTGATTTACAGGGGGCTCAGCCCCAGCATTTT. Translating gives CATSDLQGAQPQHF.

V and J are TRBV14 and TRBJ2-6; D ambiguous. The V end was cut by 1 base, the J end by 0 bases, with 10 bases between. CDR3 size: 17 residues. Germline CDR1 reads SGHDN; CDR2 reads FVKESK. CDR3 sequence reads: CASSQARRSSGANVLTF. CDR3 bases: TGTGCCAGCAGCCAAGCTCGGCGAAGCTCTGGGGCCAACGTCCTGACTTTC.

The CDR3 protein is CASSILGGAYNEQFF. DNA of the CDR3: TGTGCCAGTAGTATATTGGGGGGCGCCTACAATGAGCAGTTCTTC. This chain joins TRBV19 and TRBJ2-1; the D call may be TRBD1 or TRBD2 (6 bases each). The CDR3 spans 15 residues. Deletions cut 2 bases from V and 2 bases from J, with 10 bases between. Germline CDR1 and CDR2: LNHDA and SQIVND (reference sequence).

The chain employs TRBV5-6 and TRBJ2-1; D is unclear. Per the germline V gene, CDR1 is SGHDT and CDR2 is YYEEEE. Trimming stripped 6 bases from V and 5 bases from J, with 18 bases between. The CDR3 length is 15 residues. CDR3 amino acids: CASKGFNYLDNEQFF. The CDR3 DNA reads TGTGCCAGCAAAGGGTTTAATTATTTAGACAATGAGCAGTTCTTC.

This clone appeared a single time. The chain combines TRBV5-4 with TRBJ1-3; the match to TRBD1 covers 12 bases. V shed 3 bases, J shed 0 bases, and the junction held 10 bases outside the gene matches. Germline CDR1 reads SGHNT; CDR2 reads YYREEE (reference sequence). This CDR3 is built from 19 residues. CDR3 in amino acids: CASSWGQGALLDSGNTIYF. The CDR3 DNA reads TGTGCCAGCAGCTGGGGACAGGGGGCCCTACTCGACTCTGGAAACACCATATATTTT. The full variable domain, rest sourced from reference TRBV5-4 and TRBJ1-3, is ETGVTQSPTHLIKTRGQQVTLRCSSQSGHNTVSWYQQALGQGPQFIFQYYREEENGRGNFPPRFSGLQFPNYSSELNVNALELDDSALYLCASSWGQGALLDSGNTIYFGEGSWLTVV.

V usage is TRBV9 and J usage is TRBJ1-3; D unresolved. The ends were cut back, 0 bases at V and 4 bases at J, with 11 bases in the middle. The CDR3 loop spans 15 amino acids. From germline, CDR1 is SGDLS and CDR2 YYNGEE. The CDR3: CASSVVLGVGNTIYF. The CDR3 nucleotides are TGTGCCAGCAGCGTAGTTTTAGGAGTGGGAAACACCATATATTTT.

The CDR3 DNA sequence: TGTGCCAGCAGCTTAGGGTTAGCGGAGGGCTACGAGCAGTACTTC. This codes for CASSLGLAEGYEQYF. V is TRBV7-2 and J is TRBJ2-7, with D possibly TRBD2 on 6 matching bases. Trimming took 1 base from V and 3 from J, leaving 13 bases between them. CDR3 length equals 15 residues. Germline values: CDR1 SGHTA, CDR2 FQGNSA.

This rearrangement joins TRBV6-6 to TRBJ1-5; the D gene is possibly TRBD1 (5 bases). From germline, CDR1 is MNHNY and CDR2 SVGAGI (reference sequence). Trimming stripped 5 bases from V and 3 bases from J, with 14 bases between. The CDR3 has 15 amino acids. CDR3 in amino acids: CASSTTGLVNQPQHF. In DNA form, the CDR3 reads TGTGCCAGCAGTACAACAGGATTAGTCAATCAGCCCCAGCATTTT.

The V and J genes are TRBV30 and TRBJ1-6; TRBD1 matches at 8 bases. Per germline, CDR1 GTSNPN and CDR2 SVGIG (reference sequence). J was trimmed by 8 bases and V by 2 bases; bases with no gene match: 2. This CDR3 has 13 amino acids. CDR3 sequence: CAWSSGGYSPLHF. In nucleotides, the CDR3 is TGTGCCTGGAGTTCAGGGGGCTATTCACCCCTCCACTTT.

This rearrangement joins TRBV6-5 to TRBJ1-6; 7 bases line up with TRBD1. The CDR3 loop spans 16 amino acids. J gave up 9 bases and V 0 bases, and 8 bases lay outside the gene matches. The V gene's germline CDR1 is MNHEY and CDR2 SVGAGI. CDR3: CASSYSDRTWASPLHF. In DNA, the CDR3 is TGTGCCAGCAGTTACTCGGACAGGACGTGGGCTTCACCCCTCCACTTT.

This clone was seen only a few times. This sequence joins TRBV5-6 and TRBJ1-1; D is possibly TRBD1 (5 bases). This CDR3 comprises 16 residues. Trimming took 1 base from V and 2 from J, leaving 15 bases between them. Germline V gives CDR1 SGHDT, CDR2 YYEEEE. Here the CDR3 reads CASSLSMGLLNTEAFF. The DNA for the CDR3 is TGTGCCAGCAGCTTGTCGATGGGACTCCTTAACACTGAAGCTTTCTTT.

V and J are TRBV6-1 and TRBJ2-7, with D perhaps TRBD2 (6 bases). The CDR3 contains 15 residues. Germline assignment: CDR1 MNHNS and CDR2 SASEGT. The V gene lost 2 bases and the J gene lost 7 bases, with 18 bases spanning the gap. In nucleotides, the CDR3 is TGTGCCAGCAGTGAAAACGGGACTCCTGGTGGGGAGCAGTACTTC. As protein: CASSENGTPGGEQYF.

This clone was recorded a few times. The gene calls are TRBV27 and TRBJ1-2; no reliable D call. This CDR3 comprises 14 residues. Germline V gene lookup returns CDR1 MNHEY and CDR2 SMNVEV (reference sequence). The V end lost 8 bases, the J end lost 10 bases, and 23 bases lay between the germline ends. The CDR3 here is CASRSHEGTIFYTF. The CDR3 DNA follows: TGTGCCAGCCGATCCCACGAGGGAACTATTTTCTACACCTTC.

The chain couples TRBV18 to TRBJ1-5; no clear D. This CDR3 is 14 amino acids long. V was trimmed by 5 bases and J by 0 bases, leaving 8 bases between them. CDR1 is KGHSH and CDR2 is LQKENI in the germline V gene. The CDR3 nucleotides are TGTGCCAGCTCAAAATCAGATAGCAATCAGCCCCAGCATTTT. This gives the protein CASSKSDSNQPQHF.

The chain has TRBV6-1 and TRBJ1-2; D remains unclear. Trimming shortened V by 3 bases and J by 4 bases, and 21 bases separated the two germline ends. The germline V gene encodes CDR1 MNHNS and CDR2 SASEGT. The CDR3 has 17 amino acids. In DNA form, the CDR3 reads TGTGCCAGCAGTGACACGTTGCGGGGAGGGTGGGCCTATGGCTACACCTTC. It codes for CASSDTLRGGWAYGYTF.